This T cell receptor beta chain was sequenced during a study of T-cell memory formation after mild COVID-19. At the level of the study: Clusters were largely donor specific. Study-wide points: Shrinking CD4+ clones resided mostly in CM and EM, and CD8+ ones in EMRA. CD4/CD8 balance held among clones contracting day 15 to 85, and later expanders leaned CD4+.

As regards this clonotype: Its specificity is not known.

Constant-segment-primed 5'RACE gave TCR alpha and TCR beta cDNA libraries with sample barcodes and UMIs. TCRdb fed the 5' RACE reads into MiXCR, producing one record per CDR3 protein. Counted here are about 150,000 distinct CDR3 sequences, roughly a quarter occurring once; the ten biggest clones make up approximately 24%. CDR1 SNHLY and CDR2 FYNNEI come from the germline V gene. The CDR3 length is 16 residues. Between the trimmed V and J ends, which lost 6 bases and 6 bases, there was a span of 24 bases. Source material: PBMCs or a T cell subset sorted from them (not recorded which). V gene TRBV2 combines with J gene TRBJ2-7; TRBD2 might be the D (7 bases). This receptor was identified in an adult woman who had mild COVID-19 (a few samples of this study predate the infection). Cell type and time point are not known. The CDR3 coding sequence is TGTGCCAGCAGCTCGATAGGGGGGGCTCTTTTTGCCGAGCAGTACTTC. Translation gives CASSSIGGALFAEQYF.